A selection of T cell receptor beta chains follows, all from one sample in a study of blood T cell repertoires in COVID-19. Produced via immunoSEQ multiplex PCR; TCRdb's table is partial and in-frame only. There are about 40,000 clones in the sample; roughly 80% occur only once, and roughly 2.5% lies in the top ten. The sequenced material came from peripheral blood. The receptors come from a woman aged 55 to 70 with acute or convalescent COVID-19. Both conserved end residues are part of each CDR3. D genes are given only for firm matches. Clone size appears in some rows only: once, few, many, or a class for an expanded clone.

J gene | clone size | V gene | D gene | CDR3 DNA | CDR3 protein
TRBJ1-3 | once | TRBV30 | TRBD1 | TGTGCCTGGAGCCACAGGGGACCGACTGGAAACACCATATATTTT | CAWSHRGPTGNTIYF
TRBJ2-5 | NA | TRBV4-1 | TRBD2 | TGCGCCAGCAGCCGCGGGGCGGGGGACCCTACAGTACTCCAAGAGACCCAGTACTTC | CASSRGAGDPTVLQETQYF
TRBJ2-7 | NA | TRBV5-1 | NA | TGCGCCAGCAGCTTGTCTGGACTCCAGGACCACTACGAGCAGTACTTC | CASSLSGLQDHYEQYF
TRBJ2-1 | NA | TRBV3-1/TRBV3-2 | TRBD2 | TGTGCCAGCAGCCCCATTGCGGGGGTATTTGAGAATGAGCAGTTCTTC | CASSPIAGVFENEQFF
TRBJ1-4 | NA | TRBV28 | NA | TGTGCCAGCAGGTCAGGGTTGATGGTTGAAAAACTGTTTTTT | CASRSGLMVEKLFF
TRBJ2-7 | NA | TRBV5-6 | TRBD2 | TGTGCCAGCAGCTTCGAGCGACTAGCGGGGTTCTACGAGCAGTACTTC | CASSFERLAGFYEQYF
TRBJ2-7 | NA | TRBV5-4 | TRBD1 | TGTGCCAGCAGCCCAACAGGGGTATCTTACGAGCAGTACTTC | CASSPTGVSYEQYF
TRBJ1-1 | NA | TRBV7-9 | NA | TGTGCCAGCAGCCCACGGGGAACAAAAATGAACACTGAAGCTTTCTTT | CASSPRGTKMNTEAFF
TRBJ1-1 | NA | TRBV18 | NA | TGTGCCAGCTCCCCCGGGGTGAACACTGAAGCTTTCTTT | CASSPGVNTEAFF
TRBJ2-6 | few | TRBV24-1 | NA | TGTGCCACCAGTGGAGGGAATGGGGCCAACGTCCTGACTTTC | CATSGGNGANVLTF
TRBJ1-5 | NA | TRBV5-1 | NA | TGCGCCAGCAGCTTGCCCTCCCGGCCATGGCAACAACTATACAATCAGCCCCAGCATTTT | CASSLPSRPWQQLYNQPQHF
TRBJ2-2 | NA | TRBV6-2/TRBV6-3 | NA | TGTGCCAGCAGTTTACTAAACACCGGGGAGCTGTTTTTT | CASSLLNTGELFF
TRBJ1-1 | NA | TRBV30 | TRBD1 | TGTGCCTGGAGTTTGGACAGGCTGGTGACTGAAGCTTTCTTT | CAWSLDRLVTEAFF
TRBJ1-1 | medium-sized | TRBV27 | NA | TGTGCCAGCAGTTTGGAGGGGAACACTGAAGCTTTCTTT | CASSLEGNTEAFF
TRBJ1-2 | NA | TRBV27 | TRBD1 | TGTGCCAGCAGTAAAGACAGGGGTTGGGGCTACACCTTC | CASSKDRGWGYTF
TRBJ1-2 | NA | TRBV3-1/TRBV3-2 | NA | TGTGCCAGCAGCCAAGATTACGGGATGATTAACTATGGCTACACCTTC | CASSQDYGMINYGYTF
TRBJ2-7 | NA | TRBV24-1 | TRBD1 | TGTGCCACCAGTGATCCCGGGACAGGGGGCTACGAGCAGTACTTC | CATSDPGTGGYEQYF
TRBJ2-5 | NA | TRBV3-1/TRBV3-2 | TRBD1 | TGTGCCATCCGGGACAGGGAAGAGACCCAGTACTTC | CAIRDREETQYF
TRBJ1-1 | few | TRBV11-1 | NA | TGTGCCAGCAGCTCGAGATACAGCGGGAACACTGAAGCTTTCTTT | CASSSRYSGNTEAFF
TRBJ1-2 | NA | TRBV5-1 | NA | TGCGCCAGCAGCCCGGACAGTTTCCCGCCGTCTTATGGCTACACCTTC | CASSPDSFPPSYGYTF
TRBJ1-1 | NA | TRBV18 | NA | TGTGCCAGCTCATCGAAGGGGTGGAACACTGAAGCTTTCTTT | CASSSKGWNTEAFF
TRBJ2-1 | few | TRBV19 | NA | TGTGCCAGTAGTATTTCCGCCAGGGTACAAAATGAGCAGTTCTTC | CASSISARVQNEQFF
TRBJ2-1 | once | TRBV5-1 | TRBD2 | TGCGCCAGCAGCTTTGGCTCCGGGACTAGCGGTGAGGAGCAGTTCTTC | CASSFGSGTSGEEQFF
TRBJ2-5 | NA | TRBV20-1 | NA | TGCAGTGCTAGTAGGACAGCCAAAGAGACCCAGTACTTC | CSASRTAKETQYF
TRBJ2-2 | NA | TRBV7-9 | TRBD2 | TGTGCCAGCAGCCCCCGGGGACTAGCGGGAGGTAACACCGGGGAGCTGTTTTTT | CASSPRGLAGGNTGELFF
TRBJ1-2 | NA | TRBV7-2 | NA | TGTGCCAGCAGCTTAGGGGGCGCAGGCAACTATGGCTACACCTTC | CASSLGGAGNYGYTF
TRBJ2-3 | few | TRBV19 | NA | TGTGCCAGTAACTTCCGAGGGAGCTCGTCAGATACGCAGTATTTT | CASNFRGSSSDTQYF
TRBJ1-2 | NA | TRBV5-4 | NA | TGTGCCAGCAGCTTGAGTCAGGGTGACGGCTACACCTTC | CASSLSQGDGYTF
TRBJ2-1 | NA | TRBV3-1/TRBV3-2 | TRBD2 | TGTGCCAGCAGTCTAACTAGCGCCCGAGGCAATGAGCAGTTCTTC | CASSLTSARGNEQFF
TRBJ1-2 | once | TRBV4-2 | TRBD1 | TGTGCCAGCAGCCTGCTTACGGGGGGACAGGGAGACTATGGCTACACCTTC | CASSLLTGGQGDYGYTF
TRBJ2-7 | NA | TRBV14 | TRBD1 | TGTGCCAGCAGCCTTGGCCTGACAGGGTTATTCTACGAGCAGTACTTC | CASSLGLTGLFYEQYF
TRBJ2-5 | NA | TRBV7-8 | TRBD1 | TGTGCCAGCAGCGCACTGACAGGGGGCCGGGAGACCCAGTACTTC | CASSALTGGRETQYF
TRBJ1-1 | NA | TRBV5-1 | TRBD1 | TGCGCCAGCAGCCCAGGGGGTGTCACTGAAGCTTTCTTT | CASSPGGVTEAFF
TRBJ2-7 | NA | TRBV5-6 | NA | TGTGCCAGCAGCTCCGGGACAAACTACGAGCAGTACTTC | CASSSGTNYEQYF
TRBJ2-5 | NA | TRBV10-3 | TRBD1 | TGTGCCATCAGTCAGGACAGGGCGAGCGTAGAGACCCAGTACTTC | CAISQDRASVETQYF
TRBJ1-2 | NA | TRBV29-1 | NA | TGCAGCGTTGAAGTAGACTATGGCTACACCTTC | CSVEVDYGYTF
TRBJ2-2 | NA | TRBV19 | NA | TGTGCCAGTAGCGCTAGACCGAACACCGGGGAGCTGTTTTTT | CASSARPNTGELFF
TRBJ2-7 | NA | TRBV6-2/TRBV6-3 | TRBD1 | TGTGCCAGCAGTCCGACGGGACAGGGATTCTACGAGCAGTACTTC | CASSPTGQGFYEQYF
TRBJ1-1 | NA | TRBV2 | TRBD1 | TGTGCCAGCAGCCGACAGGGGGCGTCGGCTGAAGCTTTCTTT | CASSRQGASAEAFF
TRBJ1-1 | NA | TRBV7-9 | TRBD1 | TGTGCCAGCAGCTCCCAGCTGACAGGGAGAGGCACTGAAGCTTTCTTT | CASSSQLTGRGTEAFF
TRBJ2-2 | NA | TRBV5-6 | TRBD2 | TGTGCCAGCAGCCTCCCAGCGGGAACGGGGGAGCTGTTTTTT | CASSLPAGTGELFF
TRBJ1-5 | NA | TRBV2 | TRBD1 | TGTGCCAGCAGTGACAGGACAGGGGTGGGTCAGCCCCAGCATTTT | CASSDRTGVGQPQHF
TRBJ2-2 | NA | TRBV2 | NA | TGTGCCAGCAGACAGGTGGTAGGGACCGGGGAGCTGTTTTTT | CASRQVVGTGELFF
TRBJ2-1 | NA | TRBV30 | NA | TGTGCCTTAGGGACTCGGGAGCAGTTCTTC | CALGTREQFF
TRBJ2-7 | NA | TRBV16 | TRBD2 | TGTGCCAGCAGCCAAAAGCGGGGGGGCTCCTACGAGCAGTACTTC | CASSQKRGGSYEQYF
TRBJ2-2 | NA | TRBV6-5 | NA | TGTGCCAGGGGGGGAGAGAACACCGGGGAGCTGTTTTTT | CARGGENTGELFF
TRBJ2-1 | NA | TRBV4-1 | TRBD2 | TGCGCCAGCAGCCAACAGCGGGGGTACAATGAGCAGTTCTTC | CASSQQRGYNEQFF
TRBJ1-1 | NA | TRBV5-1 | TRBD1 | TGCGCCAGCAGCTTGGAGGGCAGGGGGCAAACTGAAGCTTTCTTT | CASSLEGRGQTEAFF
TRBJ1-1 | NA | TRBV7-9 | NA | TGTGCCAGCAGCTTAGATGGTGCAGGTAACACTGAAGCTTTCTTT | CASSLDGAGNTEAFF
TRBJ1-1 | NA | TRBV6-5 | NA | TGTGCCAGCAGTTACGGTGGAGAGAACACTGAAGCTTTCTTT | CASSYGGENTEAFF
TRBJ2-7 | NA | TRBV5-7 | NA | TGTGCCAGCAGTAGACAGGACGGAGCCTACGAGCAGTACTTC | CASSRQDGAYEQYF
TRBJ2-6 | NA | TRBV14 | NA | TGTGCCAGCAGCCTAATGAAGGACTATCGCTCTGGGGCCAACGTCCTGACTTTC | CASSLMKDYRSGANVLTF
TRBJ2-3 | NA | TRBV2 | TRBD1 | TGTGCCAGCAGAGAGGGGGCAGGAGATACGCAGTATTTT | CASREGAGDTQYF
TRBJ1-2 | NA | TRBV3-1/TRBV3-2 | NA | TGTGCCAGCAGCCCGGCCAGGGGTGGGGGCTACACCTTC | CASSPARGGGYTF
TRBJ1-5 | NA | TRBV2 | TRBD1 | TGTGCCAGCAGAGACGGGACAGGGCAGAATCAGCCCCAGCATTTT | CASRDGTGQNQPQHF
TRBJ1-1 | once | TRBV15 | NA | TGTGCCACCAGCAGAGGAGCACTGAACACTGAAGCTTTCTTT | CATSRGALNTEAFF
TRBJ2-2 | NA | TRBV5-1 | NA | TGCGCCAGCAGCGGCGGGACTCATTACACCGGGGAGCTGTTTTTT | CASSGGTHYTGELFF